This T cell receptor beta chain was documented in a study of blood T cell repertoires in COVID-19. For the study at large: The study drew acute and convalescent COVID-19 samples from the United States, Italy and Spain. In each case, the material was cDNA or gDNA derived from T cells, B-cell-depleted T cells, or PBMCs.

The CDR3 sequence is 15 residues long. V gave up 3 bases and J gave up 7 bases; unmatched junction bases: 12. Germline-derived CDR1 and CDR2 are KGHSH and LQKENI. This clone was seen a few times. In the authors' workflow: For nucleated cells, counts were estimated from reference gene primer amplification. Clones were sequenced by immunoSEQ multiplex PCR, and TCRdb holds only the in-frame ones, with some missing. The DNA was the basis for D and trimming; V, J and clone size are from that table. The profile shows around 62,000 clones, almost 85% of them singletons. The receptor comes from a man in his fifties or sixties with active COVID-19. Sequencing input: peripheral blood. The rearrangement joins TRBV18 to TRBJ2-7; 7 bases match TRBD1. The CDR3: CASSPGWTGPSEQYF. In DNA, the CDR3 is TGTGCCAGCTCACCCGGTTGGACAGGACCCTCGGAGCAGTACTTC.